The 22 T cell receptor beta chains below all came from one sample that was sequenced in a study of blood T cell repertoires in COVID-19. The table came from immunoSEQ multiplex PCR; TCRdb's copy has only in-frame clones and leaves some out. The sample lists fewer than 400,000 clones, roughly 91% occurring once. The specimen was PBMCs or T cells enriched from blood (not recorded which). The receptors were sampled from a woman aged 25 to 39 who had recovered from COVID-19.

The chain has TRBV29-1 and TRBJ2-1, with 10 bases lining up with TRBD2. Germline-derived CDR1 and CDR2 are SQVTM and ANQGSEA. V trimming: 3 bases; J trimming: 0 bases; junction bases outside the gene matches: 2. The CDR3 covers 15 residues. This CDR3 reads CSVDPSGSSYNEQFF. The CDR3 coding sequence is TGCAGCGTTGACCCTAGCGGGAGCTCCTACAATGAGCAGTTCTTC.

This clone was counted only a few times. The CDR3 sequence is CASRGTGTLYGYTF. The CDR3 DNA follows: TGTGCCAGCAGGGGGACAGGGACCCTCTATGGCTACACCTTC. The chain employs TRBV3-1 (or the pseudogene TRBV3-2) and TRBJ1-2; 9 nucleotides agree with TRBD1. Per the germline V gene, CDR1 is LGHDT and CDR2 is YNNKEL (reference sequence). The ends lost 6 bases at V and 4 bases at J; junction bases unmatched: 6. This CDR3 spans 14 amino acids.

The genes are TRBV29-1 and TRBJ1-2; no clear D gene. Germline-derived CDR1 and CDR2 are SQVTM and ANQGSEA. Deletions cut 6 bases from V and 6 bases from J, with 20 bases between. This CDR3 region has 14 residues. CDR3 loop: CSVRPRMVEDGYTF. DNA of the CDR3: TGCAGCGTGAGACCGAGAATGGTTGAGGATGGCTACACCTTC.

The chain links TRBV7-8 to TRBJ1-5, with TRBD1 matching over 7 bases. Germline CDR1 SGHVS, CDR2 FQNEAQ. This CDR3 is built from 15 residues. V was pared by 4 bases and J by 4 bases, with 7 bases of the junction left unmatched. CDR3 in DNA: TGTGCCAGCAGCTCGCCGGGACAGAGAAATCAGCCCCAGCATTTT. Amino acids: CASSSPGQRNQPQHF.

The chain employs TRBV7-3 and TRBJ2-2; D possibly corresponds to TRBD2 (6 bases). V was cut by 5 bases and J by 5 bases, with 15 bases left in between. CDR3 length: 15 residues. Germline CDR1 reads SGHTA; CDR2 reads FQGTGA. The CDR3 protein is CASSPSLGGTGELFF. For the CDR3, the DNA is TGTGCCAGCAGCCCCAGCCTCGGGGGAACCGGGGAGCTGTTTTTT. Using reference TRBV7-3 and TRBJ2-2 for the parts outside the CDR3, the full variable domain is GAGVSQTPSNKVTEKGKYVELRCDPISGHTALYWYRQSLGQGPEFLIYFQGTGAADDSGLPNDRFFAVRPEGSVSTLKIQRTERGDSAVYLCASSPSLGGTGELFFGEGSRLTVL.

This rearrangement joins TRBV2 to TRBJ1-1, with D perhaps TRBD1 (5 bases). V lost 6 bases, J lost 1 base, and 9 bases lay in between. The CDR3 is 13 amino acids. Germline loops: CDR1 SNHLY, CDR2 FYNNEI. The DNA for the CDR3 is TGTGCCAGCAGACAAGACAGGAACACTGAAGCTTTCTTT. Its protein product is CASRQDRNTEAFF.

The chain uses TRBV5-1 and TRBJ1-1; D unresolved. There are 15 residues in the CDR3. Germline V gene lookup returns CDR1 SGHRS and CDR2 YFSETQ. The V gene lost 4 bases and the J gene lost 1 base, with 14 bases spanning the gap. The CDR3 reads CASSPGIGPNTEAFF. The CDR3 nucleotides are TGCGCCAGCAGCCCGGGGATTGGTCCGAACACTGAAGCTTTCTTT.

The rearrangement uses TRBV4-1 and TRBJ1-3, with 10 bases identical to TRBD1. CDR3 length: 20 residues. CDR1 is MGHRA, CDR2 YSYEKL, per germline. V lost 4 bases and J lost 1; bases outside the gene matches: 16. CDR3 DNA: TGCGCCAGCAGCCTTCCAGGGGACAGGGGATCGGAGAGGTCTGGAAACACCATATATTTT. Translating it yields CASSLPGDRGSERSGNTIYF.

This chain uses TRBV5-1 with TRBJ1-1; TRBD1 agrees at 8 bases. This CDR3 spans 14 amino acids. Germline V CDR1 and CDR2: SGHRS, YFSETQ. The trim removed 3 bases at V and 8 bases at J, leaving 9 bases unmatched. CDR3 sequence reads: CASSSRTGYGEAFF. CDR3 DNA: TGCGCCAGCAGCTCCAGGACAGGGTACGGCGAAGCTTTCTTT.

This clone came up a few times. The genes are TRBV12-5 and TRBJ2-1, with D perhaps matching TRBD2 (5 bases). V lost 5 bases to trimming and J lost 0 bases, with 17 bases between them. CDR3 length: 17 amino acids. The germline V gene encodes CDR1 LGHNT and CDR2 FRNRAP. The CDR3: CASGPGLAGNSYNEQFF. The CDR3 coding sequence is TGTGCTAGTGGTCCCGGTCTGGCGGGCAACTCCTACAATGAGCAGTTCTTC.

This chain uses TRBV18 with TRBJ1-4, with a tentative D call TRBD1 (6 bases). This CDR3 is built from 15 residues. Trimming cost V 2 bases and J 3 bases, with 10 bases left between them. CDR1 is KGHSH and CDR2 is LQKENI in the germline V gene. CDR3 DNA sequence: TGTGCCAGCTCACCAACAGGGAAGGCTAATGAAAAACTGTTTTTT. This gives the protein CASSPTGKANEKLFF.

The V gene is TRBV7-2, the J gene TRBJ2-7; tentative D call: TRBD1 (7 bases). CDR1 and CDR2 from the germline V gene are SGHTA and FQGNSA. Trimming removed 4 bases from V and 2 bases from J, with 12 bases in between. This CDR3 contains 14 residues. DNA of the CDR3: TGTGCCAGCAGCTACGCGGGGACAGCCTACGAGCAGTACTTC. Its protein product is CASSYAGTAYEQYF.

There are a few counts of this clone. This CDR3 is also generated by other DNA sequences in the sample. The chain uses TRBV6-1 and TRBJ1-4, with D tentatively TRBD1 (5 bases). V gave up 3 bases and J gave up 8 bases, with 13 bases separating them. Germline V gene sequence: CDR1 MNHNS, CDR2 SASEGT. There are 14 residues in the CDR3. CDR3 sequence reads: CASSDRQGQEKLFF. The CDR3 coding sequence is TGTGCCAGCAGTGACCGCCAGGGTCAGGAAAAACTGTTTTTT.

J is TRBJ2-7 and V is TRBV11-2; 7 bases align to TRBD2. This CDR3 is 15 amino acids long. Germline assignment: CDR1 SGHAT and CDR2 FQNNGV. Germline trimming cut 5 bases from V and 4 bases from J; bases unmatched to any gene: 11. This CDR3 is CASSQGAGADYEQYF. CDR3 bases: TGTGCCAGCAGCCAAGGGGCGGGAGCGGATTACGAGCAGTACTTC.

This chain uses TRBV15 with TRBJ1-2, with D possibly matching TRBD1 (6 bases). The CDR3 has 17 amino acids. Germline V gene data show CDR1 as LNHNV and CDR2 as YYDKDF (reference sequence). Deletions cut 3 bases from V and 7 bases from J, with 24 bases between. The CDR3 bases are TGTGCCACCAGCAGTGGGCTACACCATACAGGGTCCCTTGGCTACACCTTC. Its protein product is CATSSGLHHTGSLGYTF.

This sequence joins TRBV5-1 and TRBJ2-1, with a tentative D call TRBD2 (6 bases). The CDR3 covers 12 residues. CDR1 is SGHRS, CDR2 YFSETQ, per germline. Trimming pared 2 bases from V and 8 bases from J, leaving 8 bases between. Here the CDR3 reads CASSFGRDEQFF. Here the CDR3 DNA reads TGCGCCAGCAGCTTCGGGAGAGATGAGCAGTTCTTC.

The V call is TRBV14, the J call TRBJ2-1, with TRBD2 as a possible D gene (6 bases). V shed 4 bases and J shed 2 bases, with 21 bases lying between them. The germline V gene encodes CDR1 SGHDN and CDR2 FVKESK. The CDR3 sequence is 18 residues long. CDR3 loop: CASSPISTRRDTYNEQFF. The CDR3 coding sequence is TGTGCCAGCAGCCCAATTTCGACTAGACGGGATACCTACAATGAGCAGTTCTTC.

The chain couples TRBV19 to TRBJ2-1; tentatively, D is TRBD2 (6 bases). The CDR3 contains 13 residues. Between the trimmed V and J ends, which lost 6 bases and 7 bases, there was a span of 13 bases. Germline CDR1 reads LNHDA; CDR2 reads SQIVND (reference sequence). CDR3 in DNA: TGTGCCAGTAGACGCGGGGTCTGGAATGAGCAGTTCTTC. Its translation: CASRRGVWNEQFF.

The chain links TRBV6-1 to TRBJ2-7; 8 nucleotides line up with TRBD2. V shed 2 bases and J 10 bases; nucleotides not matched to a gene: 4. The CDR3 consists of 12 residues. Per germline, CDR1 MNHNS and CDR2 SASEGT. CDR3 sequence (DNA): TGTGCCAGCAGTGAACAGCGGGAGCCTCAGTACTTC. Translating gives CASSEQREPQYF.

CDR3 loop: CASSYTPDRDYGYTF. The CDR3 nucleotides read TGTGCCAGCAGTTACACCCCCGACAGGGACTATGGCTACACCTTC. The V gene is TRBV6-5, the J gene TRBJ1-2; 7 bases agree with TRBD1. With V trimmed by 2 bases and J by 3 bases, 6 bases remained unmatched. The CDR3 is 15 residues long. Germline V gene data show CDR1 as MNHEY and CDR2 as SVGAGI.

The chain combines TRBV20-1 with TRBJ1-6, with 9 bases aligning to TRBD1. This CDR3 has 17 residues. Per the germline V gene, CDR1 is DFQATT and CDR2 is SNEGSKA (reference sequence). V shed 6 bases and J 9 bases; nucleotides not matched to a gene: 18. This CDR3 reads CSASAGPGQGKSSPLHF. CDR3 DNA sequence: TGCAGTGCAAGTGCGGGGCCTGGACAGGGGAAGAGTTCACCCCTCCACTTT.

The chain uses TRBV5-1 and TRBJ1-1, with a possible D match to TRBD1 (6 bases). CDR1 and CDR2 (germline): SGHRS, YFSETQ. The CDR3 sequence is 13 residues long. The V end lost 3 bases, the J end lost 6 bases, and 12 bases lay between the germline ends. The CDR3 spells CASSYSGEAEAFF. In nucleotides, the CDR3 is TGCGCCAGCAGCTATTCAGGGGAAGCTGAAGCTTTCTTT.